This entry describes one TCR beta chain. As yet, its antigen is unknown. The entry originates in a study of T cell responses to AZD1222 COVID-19 vaccine. Produced via immunoSEQ multiplex PCR; TCRdb's table is partial and in-frame only. The top ten clones hold around 10% of a sample with some 120,000 clones, roughly 91% of them seen once. Whole-study findings and limits: White British ancestry dominated among donors, who included more females, and clonal diversity was possibly underestimated. Spike as a whole was targeted by vaccine-associated CD4 TCRs, dominant at 160-218 and 743-854.

Germline lookup yields CDR1 SGHAT and CDR2 FQNNGV. The CDR3 has 16 amino acids. Between the trimmed V and J ends, which lost 3 bases and 4 bases, there was a span of 16 bases. The sequence derives from an adult in good health. The V gene is TRBV11-2, the J gene TRBJ1-3, with a weak D call TRBD1 (5 bases). This sample comprised peripheral blood, obtained on day 0 of MenACWY control vaccination. Written as DNA, the CDR3 is TGTGCCAGCAGCTTTGGTATTAGGGGTCGAGGAAACACCATATATTTT. Its translation is CASSFGIRGRGNTIYF.